This T cell receptor beta chain was recorded in a study of blood T cell repertoires in COVID-19. Study as a whole: Acute and convalescent COVID-19 specimens originated in the United States, Italy and Spain.

In the original analysis: Estimates of nucleated cell counts were drawn from the amplification of reference gene primers. This table comes from immunoSEQ multiplex PCR, and its TCRdb copy is limited to in-frame clones, with some not included. Clone size and the V and J calls come from that table; the DNA yielded D and trimming. The repertoire holds 40,000 to 55,000 clones, with approximately 78% as singletons. Details on this clone: One junction end disagrees with the germline gene, perhaps due to a read error.

Germline CDR1 reads MNHEY; CDR2 reads SVGEGT. The CDR3 is made up of 14 amino acids. Participant ages covered about 18 to 95 years across 24 US areas. The sequence was collected from a woman in her forties or fifties with acute COVID-19. Material: PBMCs or T cells enriched from blood (not recorded which). The J gene is TRBJ2-2, the V gene TRBV6-2 or TRBV6-3, with D possibly being TRBD1 (5 bases). The CDR3 bases are TGTGCCAGCAGCTACTATCCAGGGACCGGGGAGCTGTTTTTT. Residues: CASSYYPGTGELFF.